This passage covers 25 T cell receptor beta chains from one sample sequenced in a study of blood T cell repertoires in COVID-19. The method was immunoSEQ multiplex PCR; TCRdb's version includes in-frame clones alone and lacks a portion of them. The sample carries approximately 500,000 clones, approximately 89% recorded once. Specimen: peripheral blood. The receptor source for this set is a man aged 18-30 years with COVID-19, enrolled during active disease.

The chain combines TRBV21-1 with TRBJ1-2; TRBD1, the D gene given by the table, was not confirmed from the DNA. TRBV21-1 is a pseudogene. This CDR3 spans 15 amino acids. The CDR3 nucleotides read TGTGCCAGCAGCACCTTAGGAAACAGCCTCTATGGCTACACCTTC. As protein: CASSTLGNSLYGYTF.

The chain joins TRBV2 to TRBJ1-2, with 12 bases lining up with TRBD1. The CDR3 consists of 15 residues. Germline V gene lookup returns CDR1 SNHLY and CDR2 FYNNEI. Trimming cost V 1 base and J 7 bases; bases outside gene matches: 4. CDR3: CASSEGRDRGLGYTF. CDR3 in DNA: TGTGCCAGCAGTGAAGGCCGGGACAGGGGGCTTGGCTACACCTTC.

The V and J genes are TRBV4-2 and TRBJ2-5; weak D call: TRBD2 (6 bases). Trimming pared 1 base from V and 3 bases from J, leaving 6 bases between. This CDR3 region has 13 residues. CDR1 is LGHNA, CDR2 YNFKEQ, per germline. The CDR3 is CASSQGLEETQYF. DNA for the CDR3: TGTGCCAGCAGCCAAGGACTAGAAGAGACCCAGTACTTC.

This chain joins TRBV2 and TRBJ1-4; tentatively, D is TRBD1 (6 bases). The CDR3 runs to 14 residues. Trimming pared 4 bases from V and 7 bases from J, leaving 13 bases between. Germline CDR1 and CDR2: SNHLY and FYNNEI. The CDR3 DNA is TGTGCCAGCAGTGCCCGACAGGCAGTTGAAAAACTGTTTTTT. Its translation: CASSARQAVEKLFF. Using reference TRBV2 and TRBJ1-4 for the parts outside the CDR3, the full variable domain is EPEVTQTPSHQVTQMGQEVILRCVPISNHLYFYWYRQILGQKVEFLVSFYNNEISEKSEIFDDQFSVERPDGSNFTLKIRSTKLEDSAMYFCASSARQAVEKLFFGSGTQLSVL.

This chain links TRBV18 with TRBJ2-1; 7 nucleotides line up with TRBD2. J was trimmed by 1 base and V by 6 bases; bases with no gene match: 3. This CDR3 has 14 residues. The germline gives CDR1 KGHSH, CDR2 LQKENI. The DNA for the CDR3 is TGTGCCAGCTCTCCAGCGGGATCCTACAATGAGCAGTTCTTC. It codes for CASSPAGSYNEQFF.

This clone is a singleton in its sample. V and J are TRBV3-1 (or the pseudogene TRBV3-2) and TRBJ1-1; unclear D gene. V lost 1 base, J lost 4 bases, and 13 bases lay in between. Looked up from germline, CDR1 is LGHDT and CDR2 is YNNKEL (reference sequence). The CDR3 spans 15 residues. CDR3 DNA sequence: TGTGCCAGCAGCCAAGTGGCTACGGGGAGCACTGAAGCTTTCTTT. It yields the protein CASSQVATGSTEAFF.

The chain carries TRBV12-5 and TRBJ2-5, with D possibly being TRBD2 (6 bases). Trimming removed 5 bases from V and 1 base from J, with 17 bases in between. The CDR3 has 16 residues. The germline V gene has CDR1 LGHNT and CDR2 FRNRAP. CDR3 in DNA: TGTGCTAGTGGTCAGACTAGTTGGGGGAGCCAAGAGACCCAGTACTTC. Its translation is CASGQTSWGSQETQYF.

The rearrangement joins TRBV27 to TRBJ2-2; no firm D call. In germline, CDR1 is MNHEY, CDR2 SMNVEV (reference sequence). Trimming removed 5 bases from V and 3 bases from J, with 7 bases in between. This CDR3 comprises 13 residues. The CDR3 reads CASSARDTGELFF. For the CDR3, the DNA is TGTGCCAGCAGTGCGCGTGACACCGGGGAGCTGTTTTTT.

V and J are TRBV18 and TRBJ2-3; tentatively, D is TRBD2 (6 bases). This CDR3 comprises 17 residues. V lost 2 bases and J 1 base, leaving 16 bases between the germline ends. The germline V gene encodes CDR1 KGHSH and CDR2 LQKENI. The DNA for the CDR3 is TGTGCCAGCTCACCAAGAAGGGGCTCGGGGGGCACAGATACGCAGTATTTT. Translation gives CASSPRRGSGGTDTQYF.

This chain connects TRBV6-5 to TRBJ1-5; D is undetermined. There are 15 residues in the CDR3. Germline CDR1 reads MNHEY; CDR2 reads SVGAGI. Trimming shortened V by 7 bases and J by 0 bases, and 13 bases separated the two germline ends. CDR3: CASTPSADSNQPQHF. The CDR3 nucleotides read TGTGCCAGCACCCCTAGCGCAGATAGCAATCAGCCCCAGCATTTT.

This clone was recorded once. The J gene is TRBJ2-7, the V gene TRBV11-2, with TRBD1 identical over 7 bases. V shed 3 bases, J shed 2 bases, and the junction held 7 bases outside the gene matches. This CDR3 spans 15 amino acids. CDR1 is SGHAT, CDR2 FQNNGV, per germline. The CDR3 reads CASSFGTAPAYEQYF. For the CDR3, the DNA is TGTGCCAGCAGCTTCGGGACAGCCCCTGCCTACGAGCAGTACTTC.

With respect to this clone: This CDR3 is also generated by other DNA sequences in the sample. V gene TRBV5-1 combines with J gene TRBJ1-2; TRBD1 aligns across 9 bases. The germline CDR1 and CDR2 sequences are SGHRS and YFSETQ. V trimming: 4 bases; J trimming: 4 bases; junction bases outside the gene matches: 5. There are 14 residues in the CDR3. The CDR3 DNA sequence: TGCGCCAGCAGCCCGGACAGGGGTAGCTATGGCTACACCTTC. Protein sequence: CASSPDRGSYGYTF.

This chain joins TRBV10-3 and TRBJ2-5; 9 nucleotides line up with TRBD1. Germline CDR1 reads ENHRY; CDR2 reads SYGVKD. This CDR3 has 14 residues. Germline trimming cut 8 bases from V and 0 bases from J; bases unmatched to any gene: 4. The CDR3 sequence is CAIGGQGYQETQYF. The CDR3 DNA is TGTGCCATCGGGGGACAGGGATACCAAGAGACCCAGTACTTC.

The chain combines TRBV6-5 with TRBJ2-2; TRBD2 agrees at 8 bases. Germline V gene data show CDR1 as MNHEY and CDR2 as SVGAGI. The CDR3 totals 14 residues. Losses at the gene ends were 6 bases for V and 6 bases for J; bases not matched to a gene: 6. CDR3 sequence (DNA): TGTGCCAGCAGCCTCATGACTAGCGCCGGGGAGCTGTTTTTT. Its protein is CASSLMTSAGELFF.

The rearrangement uses TRBV11-3 and TRBJ2-1; a possible D gene is TRBD2 (5 bases). Germline V gene sequence: CDR1 SGHNT, CDR2 YENEEA. V was cut by 0 bases and J by 10 bases, with 7 bases left in between. This CDR3 contains 12 residues. The CDR3 spells CASSLDGGEQFF. CDR3 sequence (DNA): TGTGCCAGCAGCTTAGACGGAGGCGAGCAGTTCTTC.

This clone was counted a single time. The gene calls are TRBV2 and TRBJ1-5; D gene unclear. The V end lost 0 bases, the J end lost 4 bases, and 7 bases lay between the germline ends. The CDR3 length is 14 residues. Germline V gene lookup returns CDR1 SNHLY and CDR2 FYNNEI. This CDR3 reads CASSEAGGNQPQHF. CDR3 bases: TGTGCCAGCAGTGAAGCGGGAGGAAATCAGCCCCAGCATTTT. The whole variable domain, remainder taken from reference TRBV2 and TRBJ1-5, is EPEVTQTPSHQVTQMGQEVILRCVPISNHLYFYWYRQILGQKVEFLVSFYNNEISEKSEIFDDQFSVERPDGSNFTLKIRSTKLEDSAMYFCASSEAGGNQPQHFGDGTRLSIL.

This clone was detected a few times. The chain recombines TRBV28 with TRBJ2-2; 8 bases line up with TRBD1. CDR3 size: 14 residues. J was trimmed by 4 bases and V by 6 bases; bases with no gene match: 4. The germline CDR1 and CDR2 sequences are MDHEN and SYDVKM. The CDR3 DNA reads as TGTGCCAGCAGCCGGACAGGGATCACCGGGGAGCTGTTTTTT. Translation gives CASSRTGITGELFF.

The V and J genes are TRBV19 and TRBJ2-6, with no clear D. Germline assignment: CDR1 LNHDA and CDR2 SQIVND (reference sequence). This CDR3 has 16 amino acids. The V and J ends lost 7 bases and 0 bases respectively, with 13 bases between them. The CDR3 DNA follows: TGTGCCAGTAACCCTAAGTCTGTCTCTGGGGCCAACGTCCTGACTTTC. This gives the protein CASNPKSVSGANVLTF.

The chain recombines TRBV19 with TRBJ2-5; no definite D call. In germline, CDR1 is LNHDA, CDR2 SQIVND (reference sequence). This CDR3 has 16 amino acids. Between the trimmed V and J ends, which lost 0 bases and 5 bases, there was a span of 16 bases. The CDR3 loop reads CASSIETYSSWETQYF. The DNA for the CDR3 is TGTGCCAGTAGTATAGAAACTTACAGCTCTTGGGAGACCCAGTACTTC.

The chain uses TRBV11-2 and TRBJ2-1; possibly TRBD1 for D (5 bases). V lost 0 bases and J lost 10, with 19 bases in between. Germline V gene lookup returns CDR1 SGHAT and CDR2 FQNNGV. This CDR3 comprises 16 residues. The CDR3 protein is CASSLEKGRRQREQFF. Written as DNA, the CDR3 is TGTGCCAGCAGCTTAGAAAAGGGGCGGCGGCAAAGGGAGCAGTTCTTC. Full variable domain (rest looked up from reference TRBV11-2 and TRBJ2-1): EAGVAQSPRYKIIEKRQSVAFWCNPISGHATLYWYQQILGQGPKLLIQFQNNGVVDDSQLPKDRFSAERLKGVDSTLKIQPAKLEDSAVYLCASSLEKGRRQREQFFGPGTRLTVL.

This clone was picked up one time. The chain recombines TRBV6-5 with TRBJ1-6, with D possibly matching TRBD1 (6 bases). CDR3 length: 15 residues. CDR1 and CDR2 (germline): MNHEY, SVGAGI. The germline V and J ends were trimmed by 6 bases and 5 bases, with 14 bases remaining between them. CDR3 DNA: TGTGCCAGCAGACCGGGGGGCCGGAATAATTCACCCCTCCACTTT. It codes for CASRPGGRNNSPLHF.

The V gene is TRBV28, the J gene TRBJ2-2; D is ambiguous. The germline CDR1 and CDR2 sequences are MDHEN and SYDVKM. This CDR3 is built from 13 residues. The V end lost 1 base, the J end lost 6 bases, and 6 bases lay between the germline ends. CDR3 in DNA: TGTGCCAGCAGTTTATCCTTATCCGGGGAGCTGTTTTTT. It is translated as CASSLSLSGELFF.

This chain uses TRBV7-9 with TRBJ2-3; 12 nucleotides match TRBD2. CDR1 is SEHNR and CDR2 is FQNEAQ in the germline V gene (reference sequence). The trim removed 5 bases at V and 0 bases at J, leaving 3 bases unmatched. The CDR3 has 16 residues. CDR3 residues: CASSTSGRTSTDTQYF. The CDR3 DNA follows: TGTGCCAGCAGCACTAGCGGGAGGACGAGCACAGATACGCAGTATTTT.

The chain combines TRBV28 with TRBJ1-5; D is unresolved. Germline V gene lookup returns CDR1 MDHEN and CDR2 SYDVKM. The CDR3 loop spans 15 amino acids. Deletions cut 2 bases from V and 6 bases from J, with 14 bases between. The CDR3 here is CASSLTGFLAQPQHF. The CDR3, as DNA: TGTGCCAGCAGTTTAACGGGGTTCTTAGCTCAGCCCCAGCATTTT.

The genes are TRBV5-4 and TRBJ1-6; 9 positions agree with TRBD1. Trimming took 9 bases from V and 15 from J; bases not matched to a gene: 10. From germline, CDR1 is SGHNT and CDR2 YYREEE (reference sequence). The CDR3 totals 12 residues. CDR3 nucleotides: TGTGCCACCCACCGGGACAGGGAACGCCTCCACTTT. This sequence encodes CATHRDRERLHF.